A single sample is the source of the 13 T cell receptor beta chains below, sequenced in a study of OX40 agonist ivuxolimab in advanced cancers. Data came from immunoSEQ multiplex PCR; TCRdb stores just in-frame clones and leaves some out. The table has 50,000 to 60,000 clones, about 90% seen once. Sequences were derived from CD4+ or CD8+ T cells sorted from blood, sampled in a trial of the OX40 agonist ivuxolimab. These TCRs come from an adult with an advanced solid tumor such as melanoma, head and neck, liver or kidney cancer.

The chain couples TRBV5-1 to TRBJ1-2, with a tentative D call TRBD1 (6 bases). This CDR3 is built from 12 residues. Trimming took off 5 bases at V and 7 bases at J, with 12 bases between the two ends. The germline gives CDR1 SGHRS, CDR2 YFSETQ. CDR3 protein: CASRRTGFGYTF. The CDR3 DNA reads as TGCGCCAGCAGGCGTACAGGGTTTGGCTACACCTTC.

This chain joins TRBV7-9 and TRBJ1-3; 9 nucleotides align to TRBD1. This CDR3 spans 15 amino acids. Germline trimming cut 0 bases from V and 4 bases from J; bases unmatched to any gene: 1. The V gene's germline CDR1 is SEHNR and CDR2 FQNEAQ (reference sequence). Here the CDR3 reads CASSLAGTGGNTIYF. CDR3 in DNA: TGTGCCAGCAGCTTAGCCGGGACAGGGGGAAACACCATATATTTT.

The chain has TRBV4-3 and TRBJ2-4; a possible D gene is TRBD2 (6 bases). The germline V gene has CDR1 LGHNA and CDR2 YSLEER. This CDR3 comprises 18 residues. The V and J ends lost 2 bases and 7 bases respectively, with 24 bases between them. The CDR3: CASSQSFVAGRLRNIQYF. CDR3 DNA: TGCGCCAGCAGCCAAAGCTTTGTCGCGGGACGTCTCCGGAACATTCAGTACTTC.

The chain recombines TRBV19 with TRBJ1-5, with D uncertain. Trimming pared 3 bases from V and 6 bases from J, leaving 12 bases between. The CDR3 length is 14 residues. The germline V gene encodes CDR1 LNHDA and CDR2 SQIVND (reference sequence). The CDR3 DNA is TGTGCCAGTAGTATGGTCGGGGATCGTCAGCCCCAGCATTTT. As protein: CASSMVGDRQPQHF. The entire variable domain, with the rest obtained from reference TRBV19 and TRBJ1-5, is as follows: DGGITQSPKYLFRKEGQNVTLSCEQNLNHDAMYWYRQDPGQGLRLIYYSQIVNDFQKGDIAEGYSVSREKKESFPLTVTSAQKNPTAFYLCASSMVGDRQPQHFGDGTRLSIL.

The rearrangement links TRBV4-1 to TRBJ2-3, with a possible D match to TRBD2 (5 bases). The ends were cut back, 0 bases at V and 2 bases at J, with 9 bases in the middle. Germline lookup yields CDR1 MGHRA and CDR2 YSYEKL. The CDR3 is made up of 15 amino acids. CDR3 DNA: TGCGCCAGCAGCCAAGAGAGCGGATCCACAGATACGCAGTATTTT. The encoded protein is CASSQESGSTDTQYF.

The rearrangement uses TRBV5-8 and TRBJ2-3, with 12 nucleotides matching TRBD2. Germline loops: CDR1 SGHTS, CDR2 YDEGEE. The length of the CDR3 is 17 residues. The junction had 8 bases not matched to a gene; V was cut back by 4 bases and J by 2 bases. The CDR3 loop is CASSLPLAGGYTDTQYF. The DNA for the CDR3 is TGTGCCAGCAGCCTACCACTAGCGGGAGGATACACAGATACGCAGTATTTT.

The rearrangement joins TRBV19 to TRBJ1-1; D might be TRBD1 (5 bases). Trimming removed 7 bases at V and 1 base at J, with 13 bases between. Germline CDR1 LNHDA, CDR2 SQIVND (reference sequence). The CDR3 runs 14 residues. The CDR3 protein is CASTRDWRNTEAFF. The CDR3 nucleotides are TGTGCCAGTACCCGGGACTGGAGGAACACTGAAGCTTTCTTT.

This clone was counted once. The genes are TRBV7-9 and TRBJ2-7; 11 nucleotides align to TRBD2. Trimming at V came to 6 bases and at J to 3 bases, leaving 7 bases not matched to a gene. The CDR3 length is 15 residues. Germline assignment: CDR1 SEHNR and CDR2 FQNEAQ (reference sequence). CDR3 coding DNA: TGTGCCAGCAGAACTACTAGCGGGAGTAGCTACGAGCAGTACTTC. This translates into CASRTTSGSSYEQYF.

This chain uses TRBV4-3 with TRBJ2-7; either TRBD1 or TRBD2 may supply D (5 bases each). Germline V gene sequence: CDR1 LGHNA, CDR2 YSLEER. There are 16 residues in the CDR3. V lost 0 bases to trimming and J lost 3 bases, with 15 bases between them. CDR3 region: CASSQEWRGAGYEQYF. CDR3 sequence (DNA): TGCGCCAGCAGCCAAGAGTGGAGAGGGGCGGGCTACGAGCAGTACTTC.

DNA for the CDR3: TGTGCCAGCAGCGTAGGCACTAGCGGCTACGAGCAGTACTTC. This gives the protein CASSVGTSGYEQYF. V gene TRBV9 combines with J gene TRBJ2-7, with 8 bases aligning to TRBD2. The length of the CDR3 is 14 residues. After removal of 0 bases from V and 3 bases from J, the junction contained 2 bases not matched to a gene. Per germline, CDR1 SGDLS and CDR2 YYNGEE.

The genes are TRBV7-2 and TRBJ1-2; no clear D. CDR3 size: 12 residues. V gave up 1 base and J gave up 4 bases, with 4 bases separating them. CDR1 and CDR2 from the germline V gene are SGHTA and FQGNSA. The CDR3 bases are TGTGCCAGCAGCTTAGGCAGCTATGGCTACACCTTC. Its protein is CASSLGSYGYTF.

The V gene is TRBV4-1, the J gene TRBJ2-4, with 9 bases matching TRBD1. The CDR3 spans 16 residues. Germline assignment: CDR1 MGHRA and CDR2 YSYEKL. Trimming took 4 bases from V and 0 from J; bases not matched to a gene: 4. The CDR3 bases are TGCGCCAGCAGCCTTGGACAGGGGTTAGCCAAAAACATTCAGTACTTC. It codes for CASSLGQGLAKNIQYF.

The V call is TRBV5-4, the J call TRBJ2-7; 8 bases align to TRBD2. Germline V gives CDR1 SGHNT, CDR2 YYREEE (reference sequence). The CDR3 contains 14 residues. V lost 4 bases to trimming and J lost 3 bases; unmatched junction nucleotides: 6. CDR3 protein: CASSMVAGNYEQYF. DNA of the CDR3: TGTGCCAGCAGCATGGTAGCGGGAAACTACGAGCAGTACTTC.